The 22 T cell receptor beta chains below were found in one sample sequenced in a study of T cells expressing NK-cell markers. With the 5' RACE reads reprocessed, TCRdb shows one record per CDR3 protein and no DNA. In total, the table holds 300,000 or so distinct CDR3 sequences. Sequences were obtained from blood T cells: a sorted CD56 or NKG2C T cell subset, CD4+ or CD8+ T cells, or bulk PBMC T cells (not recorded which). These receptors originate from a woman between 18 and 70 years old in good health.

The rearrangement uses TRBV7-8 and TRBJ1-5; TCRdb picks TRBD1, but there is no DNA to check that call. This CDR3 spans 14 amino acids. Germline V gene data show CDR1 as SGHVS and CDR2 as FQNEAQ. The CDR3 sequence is CASSLRDREGAQHF. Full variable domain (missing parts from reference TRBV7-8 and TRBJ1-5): GAGVSQSPRYKVAKRGQDVALRCDPISGHVSLFWYQQALGQGPEFLTYFQNEAQLDKSGLPSDRFFAERPEGSVSTLKIQRTQQEDSAVYLCASSLRDREGAQHFGDGTRLSIL.

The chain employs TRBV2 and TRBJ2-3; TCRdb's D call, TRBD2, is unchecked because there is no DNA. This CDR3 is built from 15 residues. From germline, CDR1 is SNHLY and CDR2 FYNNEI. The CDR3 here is CASTRTSVSTDTQYF.

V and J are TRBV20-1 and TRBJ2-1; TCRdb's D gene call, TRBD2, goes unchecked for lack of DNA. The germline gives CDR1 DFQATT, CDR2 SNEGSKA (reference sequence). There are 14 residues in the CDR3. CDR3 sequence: CSASLAGVYNEQFF.

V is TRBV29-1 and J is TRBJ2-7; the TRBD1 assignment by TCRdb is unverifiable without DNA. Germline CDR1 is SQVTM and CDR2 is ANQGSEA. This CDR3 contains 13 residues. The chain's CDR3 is CSIRTDSSGRQYF.

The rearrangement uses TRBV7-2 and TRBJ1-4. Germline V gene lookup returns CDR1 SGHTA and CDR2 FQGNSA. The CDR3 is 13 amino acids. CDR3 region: CASSLYGNEKLFF.

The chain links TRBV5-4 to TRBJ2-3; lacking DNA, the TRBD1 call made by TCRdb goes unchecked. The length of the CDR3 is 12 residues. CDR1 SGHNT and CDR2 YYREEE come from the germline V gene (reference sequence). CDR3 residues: CASSSQGDTQYF. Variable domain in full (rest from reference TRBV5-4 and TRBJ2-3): ETGVTQSPTHLIKTRGQQVTLRCSSQSGHNTVSWYQQALGQGPQFIFQYYREEENGRGNFPPRFSGLQFPNYSSELNVNALELDDSALYLCASSSQGDTQYFGPGTRLTVL.

The CDR3 loop reads CASSSRTLDTGELFF. The V call is TRBV11-2, the J call TRBJ2-2; absent DNA, TCRdb's TRBD1 call cannot be checked. CDR1 is SGHAT and CDR2 is FQNNGV in the germline V gene. This CDR3 contains 15 residues.

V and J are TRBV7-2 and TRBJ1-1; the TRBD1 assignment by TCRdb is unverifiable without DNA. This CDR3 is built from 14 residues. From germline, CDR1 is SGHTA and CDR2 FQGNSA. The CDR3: CASSNRGENTEAFF.

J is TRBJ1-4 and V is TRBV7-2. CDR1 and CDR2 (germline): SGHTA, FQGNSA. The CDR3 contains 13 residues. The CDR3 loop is CASSKGLEEKLFF.

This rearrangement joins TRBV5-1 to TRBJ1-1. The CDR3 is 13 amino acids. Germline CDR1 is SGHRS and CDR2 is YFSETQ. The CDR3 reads CASSPYMNTEAFF.

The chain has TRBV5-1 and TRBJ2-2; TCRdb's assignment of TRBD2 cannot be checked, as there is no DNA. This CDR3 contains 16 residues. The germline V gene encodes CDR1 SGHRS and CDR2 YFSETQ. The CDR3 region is CASSLLAGANTGELFF.

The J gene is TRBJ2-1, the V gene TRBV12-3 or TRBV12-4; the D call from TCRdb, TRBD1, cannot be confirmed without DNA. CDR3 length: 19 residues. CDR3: CASRHPRDRGHGMGDEQFF.

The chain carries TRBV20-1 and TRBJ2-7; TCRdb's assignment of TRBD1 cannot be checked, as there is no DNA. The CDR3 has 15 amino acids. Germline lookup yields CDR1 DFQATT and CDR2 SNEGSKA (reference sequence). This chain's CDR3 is CSARLDREGSYEQYF.

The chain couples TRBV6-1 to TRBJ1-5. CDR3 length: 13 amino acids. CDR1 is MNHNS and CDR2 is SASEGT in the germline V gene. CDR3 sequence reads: CASSVNQVQPQHF.

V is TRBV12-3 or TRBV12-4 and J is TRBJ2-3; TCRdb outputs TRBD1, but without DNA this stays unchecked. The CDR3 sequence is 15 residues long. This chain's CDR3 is CASTPRGRGTDTQYF.

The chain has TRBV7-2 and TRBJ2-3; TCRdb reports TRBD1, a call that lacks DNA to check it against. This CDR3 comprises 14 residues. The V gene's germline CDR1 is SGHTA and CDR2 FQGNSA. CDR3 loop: CASSLVGASDTQYF.

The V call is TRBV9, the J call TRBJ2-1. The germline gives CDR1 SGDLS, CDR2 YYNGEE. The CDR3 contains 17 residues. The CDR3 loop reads CASSTRDMSNSYNEQFF.

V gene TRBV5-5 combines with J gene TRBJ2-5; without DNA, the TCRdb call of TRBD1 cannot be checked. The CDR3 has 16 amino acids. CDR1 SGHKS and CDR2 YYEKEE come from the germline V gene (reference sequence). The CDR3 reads CASSLGGLGVRETQYF.

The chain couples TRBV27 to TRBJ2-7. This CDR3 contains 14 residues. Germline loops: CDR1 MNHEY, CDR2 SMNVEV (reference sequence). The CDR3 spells CASSLAGRSYEQYF.

This CDR3 is CASSQGQGAGNTEAFF. This chain links TRBV4-1 with TRBJ1-1; TCRdb names TRBD1, which stays unverified in the absence of DNA. This CDR3 has 16 amino acids. The V gene's germline CDR1 is MGHRA and CDR2 YSYEKL.

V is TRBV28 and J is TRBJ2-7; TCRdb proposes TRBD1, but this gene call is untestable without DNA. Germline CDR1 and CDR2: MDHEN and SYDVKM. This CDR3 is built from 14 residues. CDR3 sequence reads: CASTLRGYSYEQYF.

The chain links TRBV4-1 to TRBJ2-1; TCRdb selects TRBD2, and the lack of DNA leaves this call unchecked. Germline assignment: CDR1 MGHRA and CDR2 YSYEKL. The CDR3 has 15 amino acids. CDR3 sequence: CASSLAAGGPNEQFF.